The 5 T cell receptor beta chains reported below all come from one sample, sequenced in a study of blood T cells in healthy people across ages. A second roughly 6 to 12 cycle PCR used barcoded and J-beta primers. TCRdb reanalysed the 5' RACE reads using MiXCR and keeps one entry per CDR3 protein. Of hundreds of thousands of distinct CDR3 sequences listed, approximately 67% are singletons. Sequenced material: blood. The origin of the receptors is a man younger than 45 in good health.

The chain carries TRBV6-6 and TRBJ1-5, with 7 bases that match TRBD1. V trimming: 5 bases; J trimming: 5 bases; junction bases outside the gene matches: 9. This CDR3 region has 15 residues. Per the germline V gene, CDR1 is MNHNY and CDR2 is SVGAGI (reference sequence). CDR3 amino acids: CASSQRQGPYQPQHF. DNA for the CDR3: TGTGCCAGCAGTCAGAGACAGGGTCCGTATCAGCCCCAGCATTTT.

This chain links TRBV7-9 with TRBJ1-3; TRBD1 is a possible D gene (6 bases). CDR3 length: 16 residues. Trimming pared 4 bases from V and 2 bases from J, leaving 15 bases between. CDR1 SEHNR and CDR2 FQNEAQ come from the germline V gene (reference sequence). The CDR3 loop reads CASSSRTERTGNTIYF. CDR3 coding DNA: TGTGCCAGCAGCTCCCGGACAGAACGTACTGGAAACACCATATATTTT. Drawing the rest from reference TRBV7-9 and TRBJ1-3, the complete variable domain is DTGVSQNPRHKITKRGQNVTFRCDPISEHNRLYWYRQTLGQGPEFLTYFQNEAQLEKSRLLSDRFSAERPKGSFSTLEIQRTEQGDSAMYLCASSSRTERTGNTIYFGEGSWLTVV.

The rearrangement joins TRBV6-5 to TRBJ1-6; TRBD1 matches at 7 bases. The V gene's germline CDR1 is MNHEY and CDR2 SVGAGI. V shed 4 bases and J 8 bases; nucleotides not matched to a gene: 11. CDR3 length: 16 residues. The CDR3 DNA is TGTGCCAGCAGTTTGAGAGACAGGGCGGTACATTCACCCCTCCACTTT. Its translation is CASSLRDRAVHSPLHF.

The V gene is TRBV10-3, the J gene TRBJ1-2; D is uncertain. The germline V and J ends were trimmed by 4 bases and 5 bases, with 17 bases remaining between them. CDR1 is ENHRY and CDR2 is SYGVKD in the germline V gene. This CDR3 contains 15 residues. CDR3 DNA sequence: TGTGCCATCAGTGGGACCAGGTCTGCAGTATATGGCTACACCTTC. Amino acid sequence: CAISGTRSAVYGYTF.

This chain connects TRBV7-2 to TRBJ1-6, with 7 nucleotides matching TRBD1. CDR1 and CDR2 from the germline V gene are SGHTA and FQGNSA. This CDR3 is 15 amino acids long. The V and J ends lost 6 bases and 10 bases, in that order; junction bases with no gene match: 12. The CDR3 sequence: CASRPPTGVTSPLHF. In nucleotides, the CDR3 is TGTGCCAGCAGACCCCCCACAGGGGTTACCTCACCCCTCCACTTT. The whole variable domain, filled in from reference TRBV7-2 and TRBJ1-6, reads GAGVSQSPSNKVTEKGKDVELRCDPISGHTALYWYRQSLGQGLEFLIYFQGNSAPDKSGLPSDRFSAERTGGSVSTLTIQRTQQEDSAVYLCASRPPTGVTSPLHFGNGTRLTVT.